This paragraph covers one T cell receptor beta chain sequence. This specimen comes from a study of T cells in narcolepsy. Measured with immunoSEQ multiplex PCR; TCRdb has only the in-frame clones, and not every one. The sample has under 35,000 clones; roughly 77% are singletons. Germline CDR1 reads SGHNT; CDR2 reads YYREEE (reference sequence). The CDR3 contains 15 residues. Trimming cost V 3 bases and J 6 bases; bases outside gene matches: 6. The chain is built from TRBV5-4 and TRBJ2-2; 9 bases align to TRBD2. The sequence was collected from a human donor with narcolepsy. The source material was CD45RA- memory CD4+ T cells from PBMCs. CDR3 in DNA: TGTGCCAGCAGCTCGGGACTAGCCGGCTCCGGGGAGCTGTTTTTT. Its protein is CASSSGLAGSGELFF.